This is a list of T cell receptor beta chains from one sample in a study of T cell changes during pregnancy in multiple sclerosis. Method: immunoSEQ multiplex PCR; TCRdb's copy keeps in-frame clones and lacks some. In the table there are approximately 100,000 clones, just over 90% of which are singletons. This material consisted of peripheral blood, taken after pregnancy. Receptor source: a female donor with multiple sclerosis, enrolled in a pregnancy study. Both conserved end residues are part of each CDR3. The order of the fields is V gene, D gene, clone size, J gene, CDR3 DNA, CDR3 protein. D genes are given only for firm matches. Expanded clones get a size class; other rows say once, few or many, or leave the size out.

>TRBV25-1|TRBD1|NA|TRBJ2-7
TGTGCCAGCGGAGGGGACAGGTCCGACGAGCAGTACTTC
CASGGDRSDEQYF
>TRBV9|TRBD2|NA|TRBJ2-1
TGTGCCAGCAGCGTAGGTGGGGGGGACAATGAGCAGTTCTTC
CASSVGGGDNEQFF
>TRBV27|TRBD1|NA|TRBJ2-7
TGTGCCAGCAGTCCCCAGACAGGGGCGAAAGCCCTTTTTGACGAGCAGTACTTC
CASSPQTGAKALFDEQYF
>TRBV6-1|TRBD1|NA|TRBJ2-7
TGTGCCAGCAGCCTACAGGGGGCTGGGTCCTACGAGCAGTACTTC
CASSLQGAGSYEQYF
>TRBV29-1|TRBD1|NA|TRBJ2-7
TGCAGCGTGGGGGGGGTAGGACAGGGGGCTGGCGAGCAGTACTTC
CSVGGVGQGAGEQYF
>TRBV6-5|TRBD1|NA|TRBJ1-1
TGCCAATCGGGACAGCCTACGAACACTGAAGCTTTCTTT
CQSGQPTNTEAFF
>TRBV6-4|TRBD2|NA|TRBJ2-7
TGTGCCAGCAGGAAATCTAGCGGGGGAGCTTACGAGCAGTACTTC
CASRKSSGGAYEQYF
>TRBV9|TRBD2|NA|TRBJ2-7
TGTGCCAGCAGCGTAGCTGGACTAGCGGGCTCCTACGAGCAGTACTTC
CASSVAGLAGSYEQYF
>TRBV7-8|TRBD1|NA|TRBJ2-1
TGTGCCAGCAGCGCCAACAGGGGTACCTACAATGAGCAGTTCTTC
CASSANRGTYNEQFF
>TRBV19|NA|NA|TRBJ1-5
TGTGCCAGTATTGAAAATGAAGGGAGTCAGCCCCAGCATTTT
CASIENEGSQPQHF
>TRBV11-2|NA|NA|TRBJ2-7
TGTGCCAGCAGCTTAGGGACAGCCTACGAGCAGTACTTC
CASSLGTAYEQYF
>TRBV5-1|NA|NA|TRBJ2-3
TGCGCCAGCAGCCAATCGGGGGGCAGCACAGATACGCAGTATTTT
CASSQSGGSTDTQYF
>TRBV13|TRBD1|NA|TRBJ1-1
TGTGCCAGCAGCCGACAGGGACTTACTGAAGCTTTCTTT
CASSRQGLTEAFF
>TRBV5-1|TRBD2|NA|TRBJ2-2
TGCGCCACACAGGAGGGAGGGACGAACACCGGGGAGCTGTTTTTT
CATQEGGTNTGELFF
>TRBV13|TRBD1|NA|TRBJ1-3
TGTGCCAGCAGCTGGACAGGGGCTGGAAACACCATATATTTT
CASSWTGAGNTIYF
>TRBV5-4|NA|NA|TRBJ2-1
TGTGCCAGCAGCCTTCAGTACAATGAGCAGTTCTTC
CASSLQYNEQFF
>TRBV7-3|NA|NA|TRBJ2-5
TGTGCCAGCAGCTTAGAAGCTAGCGATGAGACCCAGTACTTC
CASSLEASDETQYF
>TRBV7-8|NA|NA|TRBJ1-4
TGTGCCAGCGGACCTGGGGGCAGTGAAAAACTGTTTTTT
CASGPGGSEKLFF
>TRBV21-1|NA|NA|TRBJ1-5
TGTGCCAGCAGCAAAGCTGGGAGGCGGTTCAATCAGCCCCAGCATTTT
CASSKAGRRFNQPQHF
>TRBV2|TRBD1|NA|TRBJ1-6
TGTGCCAGCAGTAGGACAGGGGATAATTCACCCCTCCACTTT
CASSRTGDNSPLHF
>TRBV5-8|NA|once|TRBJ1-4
TGTGCCAGCAGCTTGCCTAACCAGGGAAAACTGTTTTTT
CASSLPNQGKLFF
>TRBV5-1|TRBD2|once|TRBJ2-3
TGCGCCAGCAGCTCCGAACTTGGGACTACTAGCGGGGGAAGGAGCACAGATACGCAGTATTTT
CASSSELGTTSGGRSTDTQYF
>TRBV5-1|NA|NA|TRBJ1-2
TGCGCCAGCACCGATCGACAGAGCAACTATGGCTACACCTTC
CASTDRQSNYGYTF
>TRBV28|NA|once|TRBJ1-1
TGTGCCAGCCGACAGGACCCTGAAGCTTTCTTT
CASRQDPEAFF
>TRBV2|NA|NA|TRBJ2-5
TGTGCCAGCAGTGAAGCAGGGGATGGGGAGACCCAGTACTTC
CASSEAGDGETQYF
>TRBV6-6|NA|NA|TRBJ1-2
TGTGCCAGCAGGTCAGGTGCCCCCTATGGCTACACCTTC
CASRSGAPYGYTF
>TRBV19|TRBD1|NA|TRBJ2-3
TGTGCCAGTAGTATTCCGGGACAGGGTACAGATACGCAGTATTTT
CASSIPGQGTDTQYF
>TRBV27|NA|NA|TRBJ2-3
TGTGCCAGCAGTTCCTTAGATACGCAGTATTTT
CASSSLDTQYF
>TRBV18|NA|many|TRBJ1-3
TGTGCCAGCGCGGGCGGAACTAGAAACACCATATATTTT
CASAGGTRNTIYF
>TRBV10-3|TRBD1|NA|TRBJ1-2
TGTGCCATCAGGGATGGCCAAACAGGGGAGTACGGCTACACCTTC
CAIRDGQTGEYGYTF
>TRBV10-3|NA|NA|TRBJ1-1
TGTGCCATCAGTGAGTCGAGCCTAACCGACACTGAAGCTTTCTTT
CAISESSLTDTEAFF
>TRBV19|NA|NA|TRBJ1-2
TGTGCCAGTAGCCCCGGGGAGTACTATGGCTACACCTTC
CASSPGEYYGYTF
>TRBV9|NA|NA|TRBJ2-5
TGTGCCAGCAGCGTAGAGTTTGGGGGGCAAGAGACCCAGTACTTC
CASSVEFGGQETQYF
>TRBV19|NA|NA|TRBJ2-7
TGTGCCAGTACCCAATCCGAGGGTACGCTGGTGCAGTACTTC
CASTQSEGTLVQYF
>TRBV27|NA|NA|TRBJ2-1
TGTGCCAGCAGCCCTATACCGACTTTCTACAATGAGCAGTTCTTC
CASSPIPTFYNEQFF
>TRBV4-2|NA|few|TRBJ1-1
TGTGCCAGCAGCCAAAAGGGACAGAACACTGAAGCTTTCTTT
CASSQKGQNTEAFF
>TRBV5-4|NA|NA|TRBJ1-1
TGTGCCAGCAGCTTGGAGCAAAACACTGAAGCTTTCTTT
CASSLEQNTEAFF
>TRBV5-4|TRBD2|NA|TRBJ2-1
TGTGCCAGCAGCGGGGGGGCCGGGACTAGGGGACTCAATGAGCAGTTCTTC
CASSGGAGTRGLNEQFF
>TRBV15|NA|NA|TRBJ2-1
TGTGCCACCAGCAAACTAGGGGAGCAGTTCTTC
CATSKLGEQFF
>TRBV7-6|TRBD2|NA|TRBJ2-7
TGTGCCAGCAGGTCCTTAGGGTCGTCTAGCGGGGTCTACGAGCAGTACTTC
CASRSLGSSSGVYEQYF
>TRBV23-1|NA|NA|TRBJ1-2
TGCGCCAGCAGTCATCGGAGGCGGGGGGGGAATGGCTACACCTTC
CASSHRRRGGNGYTF
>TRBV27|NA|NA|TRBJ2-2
TGTGCCAGCAGCTTCCTGGACATAAACACCGGGGAGCTGTTTTTT
CASSFLDINTGELFF
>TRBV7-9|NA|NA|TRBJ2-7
TGTGCCAGCAGCTTACGGGACTCCTACGAGCAGTACTTC
CASSLRDSYEQYF
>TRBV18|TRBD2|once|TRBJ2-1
TGTGCCAGCTCACCTGACGGGGGGGCCTCCTACAATGAGCAGTTCTTC
CASSPDGGASYNEQFF
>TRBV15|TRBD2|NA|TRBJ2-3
TGTGCCACCAGCAGAGATCGTAGCGGGGGTCCTAGCACAGATACGCAGTATTTT
CATSRDRSGGPSTDTQYF
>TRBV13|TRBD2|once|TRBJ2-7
TGTGCCAGCAGCTTCCCTAGCGGGGGGGCCTACGAGCAGTACTTC
CASSFPSGGAYEQYF
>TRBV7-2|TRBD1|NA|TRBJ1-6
TGTGCCAGCAGCTTATTTGGGACAGTTTATAATTCACCCCTCCACTTT
CASSLFGTVYNSPLHF
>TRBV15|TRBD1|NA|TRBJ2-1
TGTGCCACCAGCAGAGTCGGGACAGGGGACAATGAGCAGTTCTTC
CATSRVGTGDNEQFF